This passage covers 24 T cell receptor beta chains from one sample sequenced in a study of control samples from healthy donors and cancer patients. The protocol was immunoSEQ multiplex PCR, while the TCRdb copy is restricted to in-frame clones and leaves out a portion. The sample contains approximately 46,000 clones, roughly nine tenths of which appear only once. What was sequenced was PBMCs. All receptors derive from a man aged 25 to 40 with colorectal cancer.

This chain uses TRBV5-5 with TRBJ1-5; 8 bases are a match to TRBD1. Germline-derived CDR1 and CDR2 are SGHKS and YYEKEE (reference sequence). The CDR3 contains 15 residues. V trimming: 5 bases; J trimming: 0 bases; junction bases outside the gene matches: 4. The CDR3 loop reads CASSRGQVSNQPQHF. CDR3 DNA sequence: TGTGCCAGCAGTCGGGGACAGGTTAGCAATCAGCCCCAGCATTTT.

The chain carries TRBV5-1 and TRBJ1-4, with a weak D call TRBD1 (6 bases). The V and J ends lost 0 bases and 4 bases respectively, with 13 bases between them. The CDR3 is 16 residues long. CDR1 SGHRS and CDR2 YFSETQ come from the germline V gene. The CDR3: CASSLEATGSNEKLFF. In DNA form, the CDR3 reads TGCGCCAGCAGCTTGGAGGCTACAGGGAGTAATGAAAAACTGTTTTTT.

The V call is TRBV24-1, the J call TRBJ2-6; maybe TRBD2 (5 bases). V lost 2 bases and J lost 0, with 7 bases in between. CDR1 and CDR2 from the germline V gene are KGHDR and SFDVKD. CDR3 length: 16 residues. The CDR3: CATSDWRVSGANVLTF. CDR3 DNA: TGTGCCACCAGTGATTGGCGGGTCTCTGGGGCCAACGTCCTGACTTTC.

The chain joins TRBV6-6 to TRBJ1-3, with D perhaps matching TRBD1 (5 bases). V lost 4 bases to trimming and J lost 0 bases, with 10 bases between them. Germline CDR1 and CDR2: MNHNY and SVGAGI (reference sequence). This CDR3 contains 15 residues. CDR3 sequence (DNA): TGTGCCAGCAGTTCGGCGACAGACTCTGGAAACACCATATATTTT. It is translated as CASSSATDSGNTIYF.

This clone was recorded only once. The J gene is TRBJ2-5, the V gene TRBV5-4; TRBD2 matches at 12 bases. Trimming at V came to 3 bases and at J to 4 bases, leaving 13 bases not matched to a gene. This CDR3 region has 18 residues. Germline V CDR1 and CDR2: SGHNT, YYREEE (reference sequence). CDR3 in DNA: TGTGCCAGCAGCTCGCCCCGGACTAGCGGGGAAATCGGAGAGACCCAGTACTTC. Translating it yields CASSSPRTSGEIGETQYF.

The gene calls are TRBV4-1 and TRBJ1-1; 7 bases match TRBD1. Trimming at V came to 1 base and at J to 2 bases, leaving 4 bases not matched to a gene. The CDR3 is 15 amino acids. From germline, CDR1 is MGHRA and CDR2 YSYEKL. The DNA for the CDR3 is TGCGCCAGCAGCCAAGCTGGACAGGCAAACACTGAAGCTTTCTTT. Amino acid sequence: CASSQAGQANTEAFF.

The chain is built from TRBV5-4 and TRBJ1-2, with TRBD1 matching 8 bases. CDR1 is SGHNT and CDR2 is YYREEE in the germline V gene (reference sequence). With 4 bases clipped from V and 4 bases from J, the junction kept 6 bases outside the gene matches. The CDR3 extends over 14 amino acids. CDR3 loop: CASSPGTGPYGYTF. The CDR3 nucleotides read TGTGCCAGCAGCCCCGGGACAGGCCCCTATGGCTACACCTTC.

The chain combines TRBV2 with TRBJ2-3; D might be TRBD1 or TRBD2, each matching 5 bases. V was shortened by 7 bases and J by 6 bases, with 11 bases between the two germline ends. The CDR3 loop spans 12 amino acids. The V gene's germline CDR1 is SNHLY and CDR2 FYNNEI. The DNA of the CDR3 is TGTGCCAGCAAAATGGGGGTCGATACGCAGTATTTT. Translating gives CASKMGVDTQYF.

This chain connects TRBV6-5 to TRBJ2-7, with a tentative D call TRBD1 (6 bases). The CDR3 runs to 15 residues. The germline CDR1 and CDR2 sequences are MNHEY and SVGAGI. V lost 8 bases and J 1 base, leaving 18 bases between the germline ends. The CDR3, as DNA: TGTGCCAGCCCCGAGTCCCCAGGGGATTCCTACGAGCAGTACTTC. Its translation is CASPESPGDSYEQYF.

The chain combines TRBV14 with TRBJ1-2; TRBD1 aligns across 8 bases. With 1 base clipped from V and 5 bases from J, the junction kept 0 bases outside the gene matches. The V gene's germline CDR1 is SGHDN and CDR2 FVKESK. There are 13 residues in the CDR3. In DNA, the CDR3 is TGTGCCAGCAGCCAAGGACAGGGGTATGGCTACACCTTC. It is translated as CASSQGQGYGYTF.

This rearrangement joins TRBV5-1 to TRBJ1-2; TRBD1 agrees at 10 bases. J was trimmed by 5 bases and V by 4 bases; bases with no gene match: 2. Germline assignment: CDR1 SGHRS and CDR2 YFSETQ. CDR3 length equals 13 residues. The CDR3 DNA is TGCGCCAGCAGCCCGGACAGGGGGTATGGCTACACCTTC. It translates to CASSPDRGYGYTF.

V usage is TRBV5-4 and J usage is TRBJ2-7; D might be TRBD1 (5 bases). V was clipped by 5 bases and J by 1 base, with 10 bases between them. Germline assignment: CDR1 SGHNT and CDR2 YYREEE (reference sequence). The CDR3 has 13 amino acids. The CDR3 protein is CASSPQGSYEQYF. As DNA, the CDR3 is TGTGCCAGCAGTCCGCAGGGTTCCTACGAGCAGTACTTC.

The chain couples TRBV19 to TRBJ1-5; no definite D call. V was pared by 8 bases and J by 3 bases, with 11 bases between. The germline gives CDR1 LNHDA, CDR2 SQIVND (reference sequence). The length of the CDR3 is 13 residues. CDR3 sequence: CASRAEFNQPQHF. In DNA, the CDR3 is TGTGCCAGTCGGGCAGAATTCAATCAGCCCCAGCATTTT.

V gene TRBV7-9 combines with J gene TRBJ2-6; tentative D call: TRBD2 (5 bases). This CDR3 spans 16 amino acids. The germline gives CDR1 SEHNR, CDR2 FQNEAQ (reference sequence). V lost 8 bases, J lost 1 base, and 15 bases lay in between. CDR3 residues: CASRGKVSSGANVLTF. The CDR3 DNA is TGTGCCAGCCGAGGGAAGGTCTCATCTGGGGCCAACGTCCTGACTTTC.

The CDR3 here is CASSPQLSPGELFF. Written as DNA, the CDR3 is TGTGCCAGCAGCCCCCAGCTGAGCCCCGGGGAGCTGTTTTTT. V and J are TRBV7-2 and TRBJ2-2, with unresolved D. CDR1 is SGHTA and CDR2 is FQGNSA in the germline V gene. The V and J ends lost 5 bases and 6 bases respectively, with 13 bases between them. CDR3 size: 14 residues.

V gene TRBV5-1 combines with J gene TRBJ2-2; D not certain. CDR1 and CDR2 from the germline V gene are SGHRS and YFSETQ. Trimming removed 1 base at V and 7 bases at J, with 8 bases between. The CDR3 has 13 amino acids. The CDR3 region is CASSLNVNGELFF. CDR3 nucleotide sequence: TGCGCCAGCAGCTTGAATGTTAACGGGGAGCTGTTTTTT. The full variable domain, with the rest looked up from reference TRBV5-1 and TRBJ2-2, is KAGVTQTPRYLIKTRGQQVTLSCSPISGHRSVSWYQQTPGQGLQFLFEYFSETQRNKGNFPGRFSGRQFSNSRSEMNVSTLELGDSALYLCASSLNVNGELFFGEGSRLTVL.

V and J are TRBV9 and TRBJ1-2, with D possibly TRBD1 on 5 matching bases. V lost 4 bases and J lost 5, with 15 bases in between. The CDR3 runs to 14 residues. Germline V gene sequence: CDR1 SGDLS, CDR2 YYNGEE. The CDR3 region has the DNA TGTGCCAGCAGCCCAGAAGGGACGTGGTATGGCTACACCTTC. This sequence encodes CASSPEGTWYGYTF.

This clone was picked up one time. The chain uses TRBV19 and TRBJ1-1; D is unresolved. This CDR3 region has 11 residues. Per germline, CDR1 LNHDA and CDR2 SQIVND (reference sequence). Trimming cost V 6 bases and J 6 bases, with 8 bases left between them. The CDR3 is CASSLGAEAFF. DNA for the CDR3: TGTGCCAGTAGCCTCGGTGCTGAAGCTTTCTTT.

The CDR3 is CASSPELDGRLFF. As DNA, the CDR3 is TGTGCCAGCTCACCCGAGCTGGACGGTAGACTGTTTTTT. The chain is built from TRBV18 and TRBJ1-4, with D hard to call. Trimming removed 3 bases at V and 13 bases at J, with 15 bases between. CDR1 and CDR2 (germline): KGHSH, LQKENI. This CDR3 has 13 amino acids.

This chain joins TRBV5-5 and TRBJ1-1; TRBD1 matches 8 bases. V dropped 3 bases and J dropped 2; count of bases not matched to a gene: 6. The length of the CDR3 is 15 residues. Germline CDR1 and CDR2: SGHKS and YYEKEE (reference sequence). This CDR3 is CASSSKGQGNTEAFF. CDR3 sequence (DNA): TGTGCCAGCAGCTCGAAAGGACAGGGCAACACTGAAGCTTTCTTT. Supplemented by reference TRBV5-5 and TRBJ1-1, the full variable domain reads DAGVTQSPTHLIKTRGQQVTLRCSPISGHKSVSWYQQVLGQGPQFIFQYYEKEERGRGNFPDRFSARQFPNYSSELNVNALLLGDSALYLCASSSKGQGNTEAFFGQGTRLTVV.

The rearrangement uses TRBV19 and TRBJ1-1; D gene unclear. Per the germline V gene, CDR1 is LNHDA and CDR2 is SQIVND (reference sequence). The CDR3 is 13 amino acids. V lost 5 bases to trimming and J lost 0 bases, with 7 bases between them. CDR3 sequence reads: CASSPSVNTEAFF. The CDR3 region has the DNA TGTGCCAGTAGTCCCTCGGTGAACACTGAAGCTTTCTTT.

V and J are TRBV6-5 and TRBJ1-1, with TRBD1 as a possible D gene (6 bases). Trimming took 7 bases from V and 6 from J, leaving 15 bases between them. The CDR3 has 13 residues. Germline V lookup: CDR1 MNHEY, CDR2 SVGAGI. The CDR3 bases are TGTGCCAGCAACTTCGACAGGTGGGCTGAAGCTTTCTTT. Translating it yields CASNFDRWAEAFF.

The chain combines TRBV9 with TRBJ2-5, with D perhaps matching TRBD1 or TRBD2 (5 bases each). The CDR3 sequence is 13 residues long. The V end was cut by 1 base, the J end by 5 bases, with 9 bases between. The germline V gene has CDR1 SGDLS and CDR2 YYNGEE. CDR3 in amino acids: CASSVNEGETQYF. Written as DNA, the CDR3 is TGTGCCAGCAGCGTAAATGAGGGGGAGACCCAGTACTTC. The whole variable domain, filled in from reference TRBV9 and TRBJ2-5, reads DSGVTQTPKHLITATGQRVTLRCSPRSGDLSVYWYQQSLDQGLQFLIQYYNGEERAKGNILERFSAQQFPDLHSELNLSSLELGDSALYFCASSVNEGETQYFGPGTRLLVL.

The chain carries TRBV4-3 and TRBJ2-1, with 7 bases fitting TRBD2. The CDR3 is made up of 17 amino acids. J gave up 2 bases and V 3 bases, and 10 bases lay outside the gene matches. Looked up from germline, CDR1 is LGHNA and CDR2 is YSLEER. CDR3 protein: CASSQGGGKGAYNEQFF. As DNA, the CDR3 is TGCGCCAGCAGCCAGGGGGGGGGAAAGGGAGCCTACAATGAGCAGTTCTTC.